Listed here are 25 T cell receptor beta chains from one sample, sequenced in a study of persistence of HIV-infected CD4 T cells. Their antigens are not known. Sequencing used immunoSEQ version 4 in survey mode. Libraries were prepared by immunoSEQ multiplex PCR; TCRdb keeps only in-frame clonotypes and omits some of them. The table lists 35,000 to 40,000 clones, approximately 84% of them singletons. Stimulation used around 9.1 ug/mL lysate from CMV-infected fibroblasts. Memory cells lacking CD40L and CD69 with high CD45RO were sorted. Here the sequenced sample was CD4+ T cells sorted from PBMCs after approximately 20-hour stimulation, taken from a patient who received antiretroviral therapy. The receptor set was obtained from an adult man with HIV who was CMV-seropositive.

The rearrangement links TRBV27 to TRBJ2-7, with 12 bases matching TRBD2. Looked up from germline, CDR1 is MNHEY and CDR2 is SMNVEV (reference sequence). The CDR3 covers 17 residues. The V and J ends lost 6 bases and 0 bases, in that order; junction bases with no gene match: 9. CDR3 sequence: CASRATSGGASSYEQYF. In nucleotides, the CDR3 is TGTGCCAGCAGGGCGACTAGCGGGGGTGCCAGCTCCTACGAGCAGTACTTC.

The sample holds a few counts of this clone. The chain couples TRBV6-1 to TRBJ2-1; 15 bases line up with TRBD2. Germline CDR1 is MNHNS and CDR2 is SASEGT. The V gene end was trimmed by 4 bases and the J gene end by 3 bases; junction bases not matched to a gene: 10. The CDR3 has 19 residues. The CDR3 reads CASSVTGLAGGRVYNEQFF. CDR3 nucleotide sequence: TGTGCCAGCAGTGTAACCGGACTAGCGGGGGGGAGAGTCTACAATGAGCAGTTCTTC.

The V and J genes are TRBV5-1 and TRBJ1-1, with 8 bases matching TRBD1. The CDR3 runs to 15 residues. Per the germline V gene, CDR1 is SGHRS and CDR2 is YFSETQ. After removal of 2 bases from V and 4 bases from J, the junction contained 7 bases not matched to a gene. The CDR3 spells CASSFAGQGGTEAFF. The CDR3, as DNA: TGCGCCAGCAGCTTTGCTGGACAGGGAGGCACTGAAGCTTTCTTT.

The V gene is TRBV27, the J gene TRBJ1-5; no definite D call. This CDR3 comprises 13 residues. Between the trimmed V and J ends, which lost 3 bases and 5 bases, there was a span of 8 bases. Germline V gene lookup returns CDR1 MNHEY and CDR2 SMNVEV (reference sequence). CDR3 nucleotide sequence: TGTGCCAGCAGTTTTGAAAGATATCAGCCCCAGCATTTT. This codes for CASSFERYQPQHF.

By frequency in the sample, this clone is medium-sized (0.01 to 0.1%). The chain couples TRBV18 to TRBJ2-7, with TRBD1 matching over 7 bases. This CDR3 spans 16 amino acids. Germline trimming cut 6 bases from V and 2 bases from J; bases unmatched to any gene: 13. Germline lookup yields CDR1 KGHSH and CDR2 LQKENI. CDR3 DNA sequence: TGTGCCAGCTCCCTTCTTCCGGGACAGAACACCTACGAGCAGTACTTC. Its protein product is CASSLLPGQNTYEQYF.

The J gene is TRBJ1-5, the V gene TRBV19; 9 bases match TRBD1. CDR3 length equals 15 residues. CDR1 LNHDA and CDR2 SQIVND come from the germline V gene (reference sequence). V lost 5 bases and J lost 6; bases outside the gene matches: 8. CDR3: CASSQSGQGTQPQHF. The CDR3 bases are TGTGCCAGTAGTCAATCGGGACAGGGAACTCAGCCCCAGCATTTT. Variable domain in full (rest from reference TRBV19 and TRBJ1-5): DGGITQSPKYLFRKEGQNVTLSCEQNLNHDAMYWYRQDPGQGLRLIYYSQIVNDFQKGDIAEGYSVSREKKESFPLTVTSAQKNPTAFYLCASSQSGQGTQPQHFGDGTRLSIL.

DNA for the CDR3: TGTGCCAGCAGTGCCCAGACAGGGGCTTTACAGCCCCAGCATTTT. Translated, it gives CASSAQTGALQPQHF. The chain has TRBV28 and TRBJ1-5; TRBD1 matches 8 bases. The J segment lost 7 bases and the V segment lost 5 bases, leaving 10 bases of the junction unmatched. CDR1 is MDHEN, CDR2 SYDVKM, per germline. The CDR3 consists of 15 residues.

The CDR3 reads CASSSGTGSHQPQHF. CDR3 nucleotide sequence: TGTGCCAGCAGTTCCGGGACCGGAAGTCATCAGCCCCAGCATTTT. The chain carries TRBV27 and TRBJ1-5; possible D gene TRBD1, 5 bases. The CDR3 is 15 residues long. Germline CDR1 and CDR2: MNHEY and SMNVEV (reference sequence). Trimming removed 4 bases at V and 5 bases at J, with 15 bases between.

The chain recombines TRBV7-8 with TRBJ2-2; D is possibly TRBD1 (6 bases). Trimming removed 1 base at V and 2 bases at J, with 8 bases between. Germline V gives CDR1 SGHVS, CDR2 FQNEAQ. The CDR3 has 15 residues. The CDR3 spells CASSLGTVNTGELFF. In nucleotides, the CDR3 is TGTGCCAGCAGCTTAGGGACAGTTAACACCGGGGAGCTGTTTTTT.

V and J are TRBV3-1 (or the pseudogene TRBV3-2) and TRBJ2-7; the D is unclear. Germline CDR1 reads LGHDT; CDR2 reads YNNKEL (reference sequence). Trimming stripped 4 bases from V and 5 bases from J, with 9 bases between. The CDR3 spans 12 residues. CDR3 protein: CASSLRRNEQYF. The CDR3 region has the DNA TGTGCCAGCAGCCTTCGACGTAACGAGCAGTACTTC.

The chain carries TRBV2 and TRBJ1-2; D possibly corresponds to TRBD1 (6 bases). The CDR3 is made up of 14 amino acids. Between the trimmed V and J ends, which lost 6 bases and 3 bases, there was a span of 14 bases. Germline V gene data show CDR1 as SNHLY and CDR2 as FYNNEI. This CDR3 reads CASRRTVNDYGYTF. DNA of the CDR3: TGTGCCAGCAGGAGGACAGTGAACGACTATGGCTACACCTTC.

The chain links TRBV4-2 to TRBJ2-3; 10 nucleotides line up with TRBD1. V shed 3 bases and J 4 bases; nucleotides not matched to a gene: 1. Germline CDR1 reads LGHNA; CDR2 reads YNFKEQ. This CDR3 region has 14 residues. This chain's CDR3 is CASSQGTGADTQYF. CDR3 in DNA: TGTGCCAGCAGCCAGGGGACAGGGGCAGATACGCAGTATTTT.

This chain uses TRBV7-2 with TRBJ2-4; D remains unclear. Germline V gene data show CDR1 as SGHTA and CDR2 as FQGNSA. With 5 bases removed from V and 6 bases from J, the gap between germline ends came to 14 bases. CDR3 size: 14 residues. This CDR3 is CASSPAGLGNIQYF. The CDR3 DNA reads TGTGCCAGCAGCCCCGCCGGTTTGGGAAACATTCAGTACTTC.

This chain joins TRBV7-7 and TRBJ1-1; D is possibly TRBD1 (6 bases). V was pared by 5 bases and J by 0 bases, with 19 bases between. CDR3 length: 17 amino acids. Germline CDR1 and CDR2: SSHAT and FNYEAQ (reference sequence). The CDR3 reads CASSKQGTILMNTEAFF. DNA for the CDR3: TGTGCCAGCAGCAAACAGGGTACCATCTTAATGAACACTGAAGCTTTCTTT.

Concerning this clone itself: The sample holds other DNA sequences that translate to the same CDR3. The chain employs TRBV19 and TRBJ2-2; 7 nucleotides match TRBD1. V lost 4 bases to trimming and J lost 6 bases; unmatched junction nucleotides: 2. The CDR3 consists of 13 residues. Germline lookup yields CDR1 LNHDA and CDR2 SQIVND (reference sequence). CDR3 coding DNA: TGTGCCAGTAGTACCCAGGGGGCCGGGGAGCTGTTTTTT. It translates to CASSTQGAGELFF. The full variable domain, rest sourced from reference TRBV19 and TRBJ2-2, is DGGITQSPKYLFRKEGQNVTLSCEQNLNHDAMYWYRQDPGQGLRLIYYSQIVNDFQKGDIAEGYSVSREKKESFPLTVTSAQKNPTAFYLCASSTQGAGELFFGEGSRLTVL.

CDR3 loop: CASSPGPTLDTQYF. The CDR3 DNA sequence: TGTGCCAGCAGCCCGGGCCCCACCCTTGATACGCAGTATTTT. V usage is TRBV2 and J usage is TRBJ2-3; no definite D call. Per germline, CDR1 SNHLY and CDR2 FYNNEI. The CDR3 runs to 14 residues. V was clipped by 6 bases and J by 6 bases, with 16 bases between them.

The chain recombines TRBV5-5 with TRBJ1-1; D may be TRBD1 (6 bases). The germline V gene encodes CDR1 SGHKS and CDR2 YYEKEE (reference sequence). This CDR3 has 12 residues. Trimming cost V 4 bases and J 7 bases, with 11 bases left between them. As DNA, the CDR3 is TGTGCCAGCAGCCGACAGGCAAGTGAAGCTTTCTTT. Translation gives CASSRQASEAFF.

This clone has more than one count but fewer than ten. The rearrangement uses TRBV3-1 (or the pseudogene TRBV3-2) and TRBJ1-1; D ambiguous. Germline V CDR1 and CDR2: LGHDT, YNNKEL (reference sequence). The V end was cut by 1 base, the J end by 6 bases, with 3 bases between. The CDR3 has 11 residues. CDR3 residues: CASSQAAEAFF. In nucleotides, the CDR3 is TGTGCCAGCAGCCAAGCAGCTGAAGCTTTCTTT.

The chain links TRBV2 to TRBJ1-1; unclear D gene. Germline loops: CDR1 SNHLY, CDR2 FYNNEI. V was trimmed by 6 bases and J by 0 bases, leaving 14 bases between them. There are 15 residues in the CDR3. CDR3 in DNA: TGTGCCAGCAGCCCTAAACGGACGGTGAACACTGAAGCTTTCTTT. This codes for CASSPKRTVNTEAFF.

This clone has only a few counts. The chain links TRBV5-5 to TRBJ1-4; D is possibly TRBD1 (6 bases). The germline V gene encodes CDR1 SGHKS and CDR2 YYEKEE (reference sequence). This CDR3 comprises 17 residues. V was shortened by 0 bases and J by 7 bases, with 19 bases between the two germline ends. The CDR3 sequence: CASSLAPKTGGFEKLFF. The DNA of the CDR3 is TGTGCCAGCAGCTTGGCGCCTAAGACAGGCGGATTTGAAAAACTGTTTTTT.

Concerning this clone: A read error may produce the germline difference seen at one junction end. The chain has TRBV5-1 and TRBJ1-6; 8 bases agree with TRBD1. CDR1 SGHRS and CDR2 YFSETQ come from the germline V gene. This CDR3 comprises 16 residues. This chain's CDR3 is CTSSSMTGDANSPLHF. The CDR3 DNA reads as TGCACCAGCAGCTCGATGACAGGGGACGCAAATTCACCCCTCCACTTT.

In its sample, this clone was seen once. The chain has TRBV4-1 and TRBJ1-2; D gene unclear. V dropped 4 bases and J dropped 2 bases, with 14 bases sitting between them. The CDR3 runs to 15 residues. Germline V lookup: CDR1 MGHRA, CDR2 YSYEKL. The CDR3 sequence: CASSPSERGNYGYTF. The CDR3 coding sequence is TGCGCCAGCAGCCCCTCAGAGAGAGGCAACTATGGCTACACCTTC.

This chain connects TRBV7-9 to TRBJ1-2; tentatively, D is TRBD1 (6 bases). The CDR3 loop spans 14 amino acids. Germline values: CDR1 SEHNR, CDR2 FQNEAQ (reference sequence). The germline V and J ends were trimmed by 1 base and 7 bases, with 13 bases remaining between them. The CDR3 sequence is CASSLGSGGGGYTF. CDR3 DNA: TGTGCCAGCAGCTTAGGGTCTGGGGGCGGTGGCTACACCTTC.

This chain uses TRBV5-8 with TRBJ1-6; no definite D call. Germline V CDR1 and CDR2: SGHTS, YDEGEE. The CDR3 consists of 16 residues. Trimming cost V 2 bases and J 11 bases, with 20 bases left between them. The CDR3 coding sequence is TGTGCCAGCAGCTTTCCCCCCGCCGGAAGGTATCCACCCCTCCACTTT. Amino acids: CASSFPPAGRYPPLHF. Full variable domain (outside the CDR3, taken from reference TRBV5-8 and TRBJ1-6): EAGVTQSPTHLIKTRGQQATLRCSPISGHTSVYWYQQALGLGLQFLLWYDEGEERNRGNFPPRFSGRQFPNYSSELNVNALELEDSALYLCASSFPPAGRYPPLHFGNGTRLTVT.

The chain joins TRBV3-1 (or the pseudogene TRBV3-2) to TRBJ2-1, with D possibly being TRBD1 (6 bases). The V end was cut by 2 bases, the J end by 7 bases, with 15 bases between. Germline loops: CDR1 LGHDT, CDR2 YNNKEL (reference sequence). The CDR3 loop spans 15 amino acids. The CDR3 DNA reads as TGTGCCAGCAGCCAACAGTTGGACAGAGCAAATGAGCAGTTCTTC. Translation: CASSQQLDRANEQFF.